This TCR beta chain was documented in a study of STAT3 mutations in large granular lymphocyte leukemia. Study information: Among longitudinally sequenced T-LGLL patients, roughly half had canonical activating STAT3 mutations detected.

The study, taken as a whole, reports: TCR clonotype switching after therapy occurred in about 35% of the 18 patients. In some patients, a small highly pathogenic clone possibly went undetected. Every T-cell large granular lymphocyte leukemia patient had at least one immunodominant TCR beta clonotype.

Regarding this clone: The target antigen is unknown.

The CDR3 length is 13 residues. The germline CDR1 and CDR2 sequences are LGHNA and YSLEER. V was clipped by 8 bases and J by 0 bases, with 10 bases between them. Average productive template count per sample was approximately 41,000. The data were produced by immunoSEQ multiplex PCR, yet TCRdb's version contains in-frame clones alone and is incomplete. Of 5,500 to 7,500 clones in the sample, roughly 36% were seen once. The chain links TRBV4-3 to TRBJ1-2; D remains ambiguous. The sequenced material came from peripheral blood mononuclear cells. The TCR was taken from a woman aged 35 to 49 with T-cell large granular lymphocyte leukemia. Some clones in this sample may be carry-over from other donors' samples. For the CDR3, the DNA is TGCGCCAGCGGCGCAGGAGCTAACTATGGCTACACCTTC. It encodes CASGAGANYGYTF.